This TCR beta chain emerged from a study of T cells in localized non-small cell lung cancer. Overall study results and limits: Longer overall survival accompanied higher blood T cell density. Clonality of T cells reached its maximum in uninvolved adjacent lung, surpassing tumor. Because sequencing included only one region (of the tumor), heterogeneity remains possible.

This clone appeared a few times. Its antigen is as yet unknown. Repertoires were generated with immunoSEQ multiplex PCR, while TCRdb's copy carries only in-frame clones and drops some. The sample yields 1,400 to 1,500 clones, more than 15% seen once. V was cut by 0 bases and J by 4 bases, with 5 bases left in between. The CDR3 is 12 amino acids. Germline V CDR1 and CDR2: GTSNPN, SVGIG (reference sequence). This receptor was taken from a male donor aged 60 or over with stage I lung adenocarcinoma. The V gene is TRBV30, the J gene TRBJ2-3; D unresolved. The specimen comprised lung tumor tissue, sampled before any cancer treatment. CDR3 bases: TGTGCCTGGAGTGTTGGACCAGATACGCAGTATTTT. Amino acids: CAWSVGPDTQYF.